Listed below are T cell receptor beta chains from one sample, sequenced in a study of radiotherapy plus CTLA-4 blockade in lung cancer. TCRdb keeps only in-frame clones here, not all; method: immunoSEQ multiplex PCR. The sample consists of 40,000 or so clones, 75% of them appearing once. Sequenced here: peripheral blood, sampled from a patient treated with radiotherapy plus ipilimumab. The receptors originated from a human donor with non-small cell lung cancer who had stable disease on radiotherapy plus ipilimumab. Each CDR3 is given without its conserved first and last residue. D genes are given only for firm matches.

d_gene | j_gene | v_gene | CDR3aa
NA | TRBJ2-3 | TRBV18 | ASSTGSGRDTQY
TRBD1 | TRBJ2-7 | TRBV5-4 | ASHRDRSSYEQY
NA | TRBJ1-1 | TRBV4-1 | ASSQGAGFPRNTEAF
TRBD2 | TRBJ2-1 | TRBV5-5 | ASSLGSGGSYNEQF
TRBD1 | TRBJ2-2 | TRBV5-8 | ASSPRTGFTGELF
NA | TRBJ1-4 | TRBV7-9 | ASSGPQATNEKLF
NA | TRBJ1-1 | TRBV14 | ASSQESWAAF
TRBD1 | TRBJ2-2 | TRBV11-2 | ASSSRPGQGMAGELF
TRBD1 | TRBJ2-2 | TRBV7-9 | ASSSPDRAGTGELF
NA | TRBJ1-3 | TRBV19 | ASKGGGSGNTIY
NA | TRBJ2-7 | TRBV6-6 | ASIKNAGSYEQY
NA | TRBJ2-1 | TRBV11-3 | ASSPHSGSYNEQF
TRBD1 | TRBJ2-3 | TRBV19 | ATSKGGRTDTQY
NA | TRBJ1-2 | TRBV18 | ASSLLREDYGYT
NA | TRBJ1-2 | TRBV6-5 | ASSYAGYGYT
NA | TRBJ1-5 | TRBV9 | ASSVRDNQPQH
NA | TRBJ1-3 | TRBV5-6 | ASVTSSGNTIY
NA | TRBJ1-1 | TRBV5-6 | ASSLLGRNTEAF
TRBD1 | TRBJ2-7 | TRBV19 | ASSIPGQGPYEQY
TRBD2 | TRBJ2-5 | TRBV9 | ASSAPGLGGETQY
NA | TRBJ2-2 | TRBV5-1 | ASSRGDENTGELF
TRBD1 | TRBJ1-5 | TRBV6-1 | ASGQGVDNQPQH
TRBD1 | TRBJ2-3 | TRBV19 | ASSTRTGSTDTQY
NA | TRBJ2-7 | TRBV5-6 | ASSPGANIYEQY
TRBD2 | TRBJ2-1 | TRBV19 | ASSTSLAGGDNEQF
TRBD1 | TRBJ2-7 | TRBV11-3 | ASSQDGQGIREQY
NA | TRBJ1-2 | TRBV30 | AWSAQAIYT
NA | TRBJ2-1 | TRBV5-6 | ASSLARRLWF
NA | TRBJ1-2 | TRBV5-1 | ASGEGGGLYGYT